The 27 T cell receptor beta chains given below trace back to one sample, sequenced in a study of identical twins. TCRdb itself ran the 5' RACE reads through MiXCR, one entry per CDR3 protein. The sample lists a few hundred thousand distinct CDR3 sequences, approximately 8.7% occurring once. The sample taken for sequencing was naive T cells sorted from blood. The source of these receptors is a woman between 50 and 59 years old in good health.

This chain links TRBV29-1 with TRBJ1-5, with D possibly TRBD1 on 5 matching bases. Germline assignment: CDR1 SQVTM and CDR2 ANQGSEA. This CDR3 spans 14 amino acids. V was pared by 4 bases and J by 4 bases, with 14 bases between. The DNA for the CDR3 is TGCAGCGTTGGTACGGGACTAGCTAATCAGCCCCAGCATTTT. This codes for CSVGTGLANQPQHF.

This clonotype has only a few counts. This chain joins TRBV7-2 and TRBJ1-2, with D hard to call. V shed 5 bases and J shed 4 bases, with 8 bases lying between them. The germline CDR1 and CDR2 sequences are SGHTA and FQGNSA. The CDR3 loop spans 12 amino acids. As DNA, the CDR3 is TGTGCCAGCAGCAGAAGGGTCTATGGCTACACCTTC. Residues: CASSRRVYGYTF.

This clonotype has a handful of counts. The genes are TRBV5-1 and TRBJ2-5; the D is unclear. CDR3 length: 12 amino acids. Deletions cut 0 bases from V and 7 bases from J, with 7 bases between. Germline V gene data show CDR1 as SGHRS and CDR2 as YFSETQ. CDR3 region: CASSLDGGTQYF. CDR3 DNA sequence: TGCGCCAGCAGCTTGGACGGCGGGACCCAGTACTTC.

The table lists this clonotype with a few counts. This rearrangement joins TRBV28 to TRBJ2-3; D is perhaps TRBD1 (6 bases). The CDR3 loop spans 14 amino acids. Germline values: CDR1 MDHEN, CDR2 SYDVKM. V lost 8 bases, J lost 1 base, and 13 bases lay in between. The CDR3 bases are TGTGCCAGCCAAAGGCAGGGGCGCACAGATACGCAGTATTTT. It yields the protein CASQRQGRTDTQYF.

The chain joins TRBV5-5 to TRBJ2-5, with D perhaps matching TRBD2 (6 bases). Trimming took 3 bases from V and 5 from J, leaving 17 bases between them. Germline CDR1 SGHKS, CDR2 YYEKEE (reference sequence). The CDR3 consists of 15 residues. The CDR3 here is CASSWGDFSGETQYF. Written as DNA, the CDR3 is TGTGCCAGCAGCTGGGGGGACTTCTCGGGGGAGACCCAGTACTTC.

The rearrangement uses TRBV12-5 and TRBJ2-6; no clear D gene. The germline V and J ends were trimmed by 1 base and 3 bases, with 10 bases remaining between them. The CDR3 runs to 16 residues. Germline CDR1 reads LGHNT; CDR2 reads FRNRAP. The CDR3 reads CASGLGPPGGANVLTF. CDR3 in DNA: TGTGCTAGTGGTTTGGGCCCACCGGGTGGGGCCAACGTCCTGACTTTC.

J is TRBJ2-4 and V is TRBV12-3 or TRBV12-4, with D unresolved. Trimming pared 5 bases from V and 0 bases from J, leaving 8 bases between. The length of the CDR3 is 14 residues. Here the CDR3 reads CASSADLAKNIQYF. CDR3 DNA: TGTGCCAGCAGTGCCGACCTAGCCAAAAACATTCAGTACTTC.

The chain couples TRBV5-1 to TRBJ2-2, with a possible D match to TRBD1 (6 bases). The CDR3 runs to 18 residues. CDR1 and CDR2 from the germline V gene are SGHRS and YFSETQ. Trimming left V 2 bases short and J 9 bases short, with 26 bases between. The CDR3 protein is CASSFQLLTGKRGRELFF. CDR3 sequence (DNA): TGCGCCAGCAGCTTCCAACTACTTACAGGGAAAAGGGGCCGGGAGCTGTTTTTT.

This clonotype has ten or more counts. The chain employs TRBV4-1 and TRBJ2-1; no clear D. Germline V gene sequence: CDR1 MGHRA, CDR2 YSYEKL. The ends were cut back, 2 bases at V and 4 bases at J, with 9 bases in the middle. CDR3 size: 14 residues. In nucleotides, the CDR3 is TGCGCCAGCAGCCAACCACCTCCGTACAATGAGCAGTTCTTC. Translation gives CASSQPPPYNEQFF.

This clonotype has just a few counts. V is TRBV5-1 and J is TRBJ2-1; the match to TRBD1 covers 10 bases. The length of the CDR3 is 17 residues. J was trimmed by 6 bases and V by 2 bases; bases with no gene match: 11. CDR1 is SGHRS, CDR2 YFSETQ, per germline. CDR3: CASSFRGQGEKVNEQFF. CDR3 nucleotide sequence: TGCGCCAGCAGCTTCAGAGGACAGGGGGAGAAGGTCAATGAGCAGTTCTTC.

Many counts were recorded for this clonotype. The chain links TRBV5-6 to TRBJ2-3, with 8 bases fitting TRBD1. V shed 0 bases, J shed 3 bases, and the junction held 3 bases outside the gene matches. The CDR3 is 15 amino acids. Germline V gene data show CDR1 as SGHDT and CDR2 as YYEEEE. The CDR3 here is CASSLVDRVTDTQYF. CDR3 bases: TGTGCCAGCAGCTTGGTGGACAGGGTGACAGATACGCAGTATTTT.

The genes are TRBV11-2 and TRBJ1-5, with D perhaps TRBD1 (5 bases). In germline, CDR1 is SGHAT, CDR2 FQNNGV. V was clipped by 2 bases and J by 8 bases, with 16 bases between them. The length of the CDR3 is 15 residues. CDR3 DNA sequence: TGTGCCAGCAGCTTATCCGCGGGGGGTACGGAGCCCCAGCATTTT. Amino acid sequence: CASSLSAGGTEPQHF.

This clonotype has just a few counts. The V and J genes are TRBV29-1 and TRBJ1-3; 9 bases match TRBD1. Germline CDR1 and CDR2: SQVTM and ANQGSEA. The CDR3 extends over 13 amino acids. V trimming: 7 bases; J trimming: 4 bases; junction bases outside the gene matches: 5. The CDR3 spells CSARTGDGNTIYF. For the CDR3, the DNA is TGCAGCGCCCGGACAGGGGACGGAAACACCATATATTTT. Full variable domain (missing parts from reference TRBV29-1 and TRBJ1-3): SAVISQKPSRDICQRGTSLTIQCQVDSQVTMMFWYRQQPGQSLTLIATANQGSEATYESGFVIDKFPISRPNLTFSTLTVSNMSPEDSSIYLCSARTGDGNTIYFGEGSWLTVV.

This clonotype was counted at least ten times. V usage is TRBV7-2 and J usage is TRBJ2-5; 8 bases agree with TRBD2. Trimming cost V 4 bases and J 3 bases; bases outside gene matches: 7. This CDR3 has 15 residues. Germline V gives CDR1 SGHTA, CDR2 FQGNSA. Here the CDR3 DNA reads TGTGCCAGCAGCTGGAGGCGGGGGGCGGAAGAGACCCAGTACTTC. Amino acid sequence: CASSWRRGAEETQYF.

The chain has TRBV20-1 and TRBJ2-7, with D perhaps TRBD2 (6 bases). The ends were cut back, 6 bases at V and 1 base at J, with 16 bases in the middle. Germline CDR1 DFQATT, CDR2 SNEGSKA (reference sequence). The CDR3 loop spans 14 amino acids. For the CDR3, the DNA is TGCAGTGCCACTCAAGGCGGGGTTTCCTACGAGCAGTACTTC. As protein: CSATQGGVSYEQYF.

This clonotype was seen repeatedly, ten times or more. J is TRBJ2-2 and V is TRBV4-1; 11 bases are shared with TRBD2. J lost 7 bases, V lost 3 bases, and 10 bases had no gene match. Per germline, CDR1 MGHRA and CDR2 YSYEKL. This CDR3 has 17 amino acids. The CDR3, as DNA: TGCGCCAGCAGCCACCTGGGACTAGCGGAGGACTACGGGGAGCTGTTTTTT. Translated: CASSHLGLAEDYGELFF.

CDR3 sequence reads: CASTPAGDQYNEQFF. CDR3 coding DNA: TGTGCCAGCACCCCAGCGGGAGATCAGTACAATGAGCAGTTCTTC. The chain combines TRBV7-9 with TRBJ2-1; 8 bases line up with TRBD2. The CDR3 runs 15 residues. V lost 7 bases to trimming and J lost 4 bases; unmatched junction nucleotides: 9. Germline values: CDR1 SEHNR, CDR2 FQNEAQ (reference sequence).

The chain links TRBV3-1 to TRBJ2-7, with D perhaps TRBD2 (6 bases). With 0 bases removed from V and 2 bases from J, the gap between germline ends came to 11 bases. Germline CDR1 LGHDT, CDR2 YNNKEL (reference sequence). The CDR3 loop spans 15 amino acids. The CDR3 DNA reads as TGTGCCAGCAGCCAAGACGGAGGGATACCCTACGAGCAGTACTTC. This sequence encodes CASSQDGGIPYEQYF.

This chain connects TRBV5-5 to TRBJ2-2, with unresolved D. V lost 2 bases and J lost 1, with 3 bases in between. The CDR3 spans 13 residues. Germline V gives CDR1 SGHKS, CDR2 YYEKEE (reference sequence). Here the CDR3 reads CASSFLNTGELFF. CDR3 bases: TGTGCCAGCAGCTTCCTGAACACCGGGGAGCTGTTTTTT.

This clonotype was detected a few times. This chain uses TRBV5-4 with TRBJ2-5, with 8 bases fitting TRBD2. The CDR3 contains 15 residues. Germline V lookup: CDR1 SGHNT, CDR2 YYREEE (reference sequence). The V and J ends lost 0 bases and 4 bases, in that order; junction bases with no gene match: 5. Here the CDR3 DNA reads TGTGCCAGCAGCTTGGACCCGGCGGGAGGAGAGACCCAGTACTTC. This translates into CASSLDPAGGETQYF. The full variable domain, its missing parts supplied by reference TRBV5-4 and TRBJ2-5, is ETGVTQSPTHLIKTRGQQVTLRCSSQSGHNTVSWYQQALGQGPQFIFQYYREEENGRGNFPPRFSGLQFPNYSSELNVNALELDDSALYLCASSLDPAGGETQYFGPGTRLLVL.

This clonotype was seen a handful of times. V and J are TRBV5-6 and TRBJ2-3, with 7 bases matching TRBD2. This CDR3 region has 15 residues. Germline CDR1 and CDR2: SGHDT and YYEEEE. V gave up 1 base and J gave up 1 base; unmatched junction bases: 3. The CDR3 loop is CASSLKSGGTDTQYF. The CDR3 bases are TGTGCCAGCAGCTTGAAGAGCGGGGGCACAGATACGCAGTATTTT. Using reference TRBV5-6 and TRBJ2-3 for the parts outside the CDR3, the full variable domain is DAGVTQSPTHLIKTRGQQVTLRCSPKSGHDTVSWYQQALGQGPQFIFQYYEEEERQRGNFPDRFSGHQFPNYSSELNVNALLLGDSALYLCASSLKSGGTDTQYFGPGTRLTVL.

The sample holds a few counts of this clonotype. The rearrangement joins TRBV25-1 to TRBJ1-6; possible D gene TRBD1, 6 bases. V shed 9 bases and J shed 5 bases, with 17 bases lying between them. The germline V gene encodes CDR1 MGHDK and CDR2 SYGVNS. This CDR3 is built from 15 residues. In nucleotides, the CDR3 is TGTGCCAGTACCCTCTCACAGGGAGATAATTCACCCCTCCACTTT. Protein product: CASTLSQGDNSPLHF. Full variable domain (rest looked up from reference TRBV25-1 and TRBJ1-6): EADIYQTPRYLVIGTGKKITLECSQTMGHDKMYWYQQDPGMELHLIHYSYGVNSTEKGDLSSESTVSRIRTEHFPLTLESARPSHTSQYLCASTLSQGDNSPLHFGNGTRLTVT.

This clonotype was detected a few times. V gene TRBV10-3 combines with J gene TRBJ2-1, with TRBD2 matching 8 bases. Germline V gives CDR1 ENHRY, CDR2 SYGVKD. The CDR3 covers 15 residues. J gave up 9 bases and V 7 bases, and 14 bases lay outside the gene matches. The CDR3 here is CAITPEERERGEQFF. DNA for the CDR3: TGTGCCATCACCCCGGAGGAGCGGGAGAGAGGTGAGCAGTTCTTC.

This clonotype was observed many times. The chain uses TRBV29-1 and TRBJ1-4; a possible D gene is TRBD1 (6 bases). The germline CDR1 and CDR2 sequences are SQVTM and ANQGSEA. V lost 7 bases and J 8 bases, leaving 20 bases between the germline ends. The CDR3 covers 14 residues. CDR3 loop: CSAIVGGAGEKLFF. The CDR3 region has the DNA TGCAGCGCTATTGTCGGGGGGGCGGGGGAAAAACTGTTTTTT.

This clonotype was detected only a few times. The chain carries TRBV6-2 or TRBV6-3 and TRBJ2-3; the D gene is possibly TRBD2 (6 bases). The CDR3 is 14 residues long. Germline V gene data show CDR1 as MNHEY and CDR2 as SVGEGT. V was trimmed by 6 bases and J by 2 bases, leaving 12 bases between them. This CDR3 is CASRGGLPTDTQYF. In DNA, the CDR3 is TGTGCCAGCAGGGGGGGACTGCCCACAGATACGCAGTATTTT.

The J gene is TRBJ2-5, the V gene TRBV5-4, with D unresolved. Germline loops: CDR1 SGHNT, CDR2 YYREEE (reference sequence). The CDR3 has 13 amino acids. Trimming stripped 1 base from V and 5 bases from J, with 9 bases between. CDR3 region: CASSLLPLETQYF. The CDR3 DNA reads as TGTGCCAGCAGCTTGTTACCTTTGGAGACCCAGTACTTC.

This clonotype was seen ten or more times. The V and J genes are TRBV12-3 or TRBV12-4 and TRBJ2-1; a weak D match, TRBD2 (5 bases). V lost 2 bases, J lost 7 bases, and 12 bases lay in between. This CDR3 region has 14 residues. The CDR3 DNA reads TGTGCCAGCAGTTTAAGAGGGCTTGGGAATGAGCAGTTCTTC. It translates to CASSLRGLGNEQFF.